Ten or more counts support the clone carrying this T cell receptor beta chain. Its antigen is unknown. The source of the sample is a study of T cells in Graves' hyperthyroidism and ophthalmopathy. Study context: Peripheral blood was secured at the point of initial diagnosis, before any treatment.

Every diagnosis used clinical symptoms, serum thyroxine and TRAb, thyroid ultrasound and orbital computed tomography. Using RNA transcripts as the source, TCR beta CDR3 regions were amplified. During a first-round RT-PCR of the TCR CDR3, the HTBI primer set was used. In TCRdb, the multiplex PCR reads were re-called with MiXCR into one record per CDR3 protein. The table includes 300,000 to 350,000 distinct CDR3 sequences, 15% to 20% detected once. Germline loops: CDR1 MNHEY, CDR2 SVGEGT. Deletions cut 5 bases from V and 2 bases from J, with 16 bases between. The CDR3 spans 15 residues. Study results and limitations: Using 13 V-J features, a model discriminated ophthalmopathy from stable hyperthyroidism.

The gene calls are TRBV6-2 or TRBV6-3 and TRBJ2-7, with D perhaps matching TRBD1 (5 bases). The sequenced sample consisted of blood. The source is a woman between 40 and 55 years old with Graves' ophthalmopathy. Written as DNA, the CDR3 is TGTGCCAGCAGTCTACAGACAGACCTTCCCTACGAGCAGTACTTC. This codes for CASSLQTDLPYEQYF.